Reported below is one TCR beta chain. This entry is derived from a study of T cells after posttransplantation cyclophosphamide. Libraries were prepared by immunoSEQ multiplex PCR; TCRdb keeps only in-frame clonotypes and omits some of them. The sample has around 9,000 clones, roughly 98% seen once. Germline V gene sequence: CDR1 SNHLY, CDR2 FYNNEI. CDR3 length: 16 residues. After removal of 6 bases from V and 2 bases from J, the junction contained 3 bases not matched to a gene. This clonotype was obtained from a man between 45 and 60 years old in good health, CMV-negative, and a related stem cell transplant donor. The chain carries TRBV2 and TRBJ2-3; TRBD2 matches at 15 bases. The specimen was naive CD8+ T cells sorted from PBMCs. CDR3 sequence reads: CASRGTSGGFTDTQYF. The CDR3 bases are TGTGCCAGCAGGGGGACTAGCGGGGGGTTCACAGATACGCAGTATTTT. The full variable domain, completed using reference TRBV2 and TRBJ2-3, is EPEVTQTPSHQVTQMGQEVILRCVPISNHLYFYWYRQILGQKVEFLVSFYNNEISEKSEIFDDQFSVERPDGSNFTLKIRSTKLEDSAMYFCASRGTSGGFTDTQYFGPGTRLTVL.